This T cell receptor beta chain was sequenced during a study of STAT3 mutations in large granular lymphocyte leukemia (dated by TCRdb to about 2019). Broadly, across the study: In roughly half of the longitudinally sequenced T-LGLL patients, canonical activating STAT3 mutations were detected. On average, sequencing was done at around 4 time points per patient, with the number of samplings ranging from 2 to 8. To reconstruct clonal hierarchy and dynamics, serial deep sequencing of TCRbeta CDR3 and STAT3 was performed in patients with T-cell large granular lymphocyte leukemia. As controls within the study, a couple of patients with natural killer LGL leukemia were also sequenced longitudinally. Eighteen representative T-LGLL cases were selected from an initial cohort of a few hundred LGL patients for longitudinal TCRbeta and STAT3 sequencing. More than half of T-LGLL patients received one or more immunosuppressive therapy regimens, with hematologic response in 40% of those treated. Overall study results and their limits: Since codominant clonotypes persisted in some patients, a small but highly pathogenic clone may have gone undetected. Because no samples were available when a clone first appeared, clonal expansion had to be inferred from samplings taken at other points. Variable intervals between samplings and differing treatment regimens complicated linking therapy response to changes in TCR clonal burden. All T-LGLL patients had at least one immunodominant TCRbeta clonotype, and roughly half had multiple immunodominant subclonotypes. TCR clonotype switching after therapy was seen in about 35% of the 18 patients, with all newly emerging clones being STAT3 wild type. Several patients had a dominant TCR clone burden greater than the STAT3 mutant burden, which suggests that the STAT3 mutation arose secondarily within a clone that had already expanded.

TCRbeta libraries were sequenced on an Illumina MiSeq, and an average of about 41,000 productive templates per sample was obtained. TCRbeta CDR3 libraries were generated with the immunoSEQ assay using multiplex PCR amplification. Under the source paper's analysis protocol: Repertoire diversity was calculated as previously defined, and values close to 0 indicated extremely monoclonal samples. In its TCRdb copy, this immuneACCESS table keeps in-frame sequences only and misses some clones. Where compared with another copy, unresolved V genes explain less than half of these, and the others have no known cause. V, J and clone size were drawn from that table, and D and trimming were deduced from the DNA. The sample includes under 3,000 clones, with 31% observed a single time. The ten largest clones represent about 60% of the sample. DNA was extracted from blood mononuclear cells, with the same DNA used for both TCR and STAT3 sequencing.

As encoded in the germline V gene, CDR1 is ENHRY while CDR2 is SYGVKD. From the cysteine up to the phenylalanine, the CDR3 has a length of 16 residues. Just the 48-base CDR3 DNA is kept, in frame starting at base 1. Here V drops 2 bases and J drops 7 bases, and the junction holds 9 bases not matched to any gene. A note on this clone: Its antigen remains undetermined. Per-base qualities were not stored, and no clone one base away is much larger.

The clonotype comes from a human donor with T large granular lymphocyte leukemia. Some clones in this sample may be carry-over from other donors' samples. The sequenced sample was PBMCs. The sequence joins TRBV10-3 to TRBJ2-7, with 12 bases aligning to TRBD2. The CDR3 has the sequence CAISESPSGGAEEQYF. The nucleotides are TGTGCCATCAGTGAGAGTCCTAGCGGGGGGGCGGAGGAGCAGTACTTC.